The text below deals with one T cell receptor (beta chain). Its target is not known. One junction end does not reproduce the germline sequence, and a read error may be involved. Repertoires were sampled repeatedly during chemoradiotherapy. The CDR3 runs to 16 residues. Germline V lookup: CDR1 SGHRS, CDR2 YFSETQ. The source of the sample is a study of chemoradiotherapy in HPV16-positive cancers. General study points: Candidate HPV-specific clones and E7-related TCR motifs grew in tumor during treatment. For HPV16-positive patients, expanding HPV-responsive T cells associated with longer recurrence-free survival.

Assay used: immunoSEQ multiplex PCR; TCRdb lists only in-frame clones, some missing. Of about 16,000 clones in the sample, nearly 90% were seen once. The clonotype was recovered from a human donor with HPV-associated anogenital cancer. V and J are TRBV5-1 and TRBJ1-1; possible D gene TRBD1, 5 bases. This sample comprised blood, obtained from a patient who underwent chemoradiotherapy. CDR3 coding DNA: TGCGCCAGCAGCTTGGGCGGGACCGGGCCTGACGATGGGAATTTATTT. Translation gives CASSLGGTGPDDGNLF.